Listed here are 14 T cell receptor beta chains from one sample, sequenced in a study of spatial heterogeneity in lung cancer. Using its own MiXCR run on the 5' RACE reads, TCRdb lists one record per CDR3 protein. The table lists 89,000 or so distinct CDR3 sequences, roughly a fifth of them singletons. Sample time point: sample taken at primary tumor resection. Researchers sequenced whole RNA taken from tumor, nontumor lung or frozen PBMC without sorting. Sequences were derived from PBMCs, sampled at surgery. The receptors were gathered from a male donor with early-stage non-small cell lung cancer.

The V call is TRBV3-1, the J call TRBJ2-3; D not resolved. V lost 0 bases and J lost 5, with 12 bases in between. This CDR3 is built from 15 residues. The V gene's germline CDR1 is LGHDT and CDR2 YNNKEL (reference sequence). The chain's CDR3 is CASSQDIPSGDTQYF. CDR3 nucleotide sequence: TGTGCCAGCAGCCAAGATATCCCCTCTGGAGATACGCAGTATTTT.

V is TRBV7-9 and J is TRBJ2-1; 11 bases fit TRBD2. The germline CDR1 and CDR2 sequences are SEHNR and FQNEAQ (reference sequence). The V segment lost 5 bases and the J segment 4 bases; nucleotides outside the gene matches: 4. This CDR3 spans 15 amino acids. The CDR3 loop is CASSPTSGGYNEQFF. The CDR3 nucleotides read TGTGCCAGCAGCCCAACTAGCGGGGGTTACAATGAGCAGTTCTTC.

This chain joins TRBV6-2 or TRBV6-3 and TRBJ1-1; TRBD1 agrees at 8 bases. The germline gives CDR1 MNHEY, CDR2 SVGEGT. V lost 3 bases, J lost 14 bases, and 8 bases stayed unmatched. The CDR3 is 12 residues long. CDR3 residues: CASSYPGGGGFF. CDR3 DNA: TGTGCCAGCAGTTATCCAGGGGGCGGAGGCTTCTTT.

This clonotype was seen many times. This sequence joins TRBV29-1 and TRBJ1-1; D remains ambiguous. Germline V gene sequence: CDR1 SQVTM, CDR2 ANQGSEA. The CDR3 contains 12 residues. Deletions cut 7 bases from V and 2 bases from J, with 11 bases between. The CDR3 here is CSAQGINTEAFF. For the CDR3, the DNA is TGCAGCGCGCAAGGGATTAACACTGAAGCTTTCTTT.

This clonotype has only a few counts. J is TRBJ2-3 and V is TRBV4-3; TRBD2 agrees at 7 bases. CDR1 and CDR2 from the germline V gene are LGHNA and YSLEER. With 1 base clipped from V and 7 bases from J, the junction kept 8 bases outside the gene matches. The CDR3 loop spans 15 amino acids. The CDR3 protein is CASSQGRTRLNTQYF. As DNA, the CDR3 is TGCGCCAGCAGCCAAGGGAGGACTAGACTTAATACGCAGTATTTT.

In the case of this clonotype: This is likely a read error, given that the CDR3 carries no conserved phenylalanine or tryptophan at its end. The chain couples TRBV20-1 to TRBJ2-3; the D gene is possibly TRBD1 (5 bases). Trimming cost V 6 bases and J 6 bases, with 13 bases left between them. This CDR3 has 12 amino acids. Germline CDR1 and CDR2: DFQATT and SNEGSKA (reference sequence). CDR3 protein: CSAGPPGDTQYS. Here the CDR3 DNA reads TGCAGTGCCGGACCCCCAGGGGATACGCAGTATTCT.

In its sample, this clonotype was seen many times. V gene TRBV24-1 combines with J gene TRBJ2-5, with D maybe TRBD2 (5 bases). The ends were cut back, 3 bases at V and 4 bases at J, with 8 bases in the middle. Per germline, CDR1 KGHDR and CDR2 SFDVKD. This CDR3 region has 13 residues. The CDR3 reads CATSDDYGETQYF. DNA for the CDR3: TGTGCCACCAGTGATGACTATGGAGAGACCCAGTACTTC.

Here the CDR3 reads CASSRQASYEQYF. The CDR3 DNA follows: TGTGCCAGCAGTCGCCAGGCCTCCTACGAGCAGTACTTC. The chain joins TRBV6-2 or TRBV6-3 to TRBJ2-7; no clear D. Germline CDR1 is MNHEY and CDR2 is SVGEGT. V was pared by 5 bases and J by 0 bases, with 8 bases between. The CDR3 has 13 residues.

V gene TRBV9 combines with J gene TRBJ2-2, with 8 bases matching TRBD1. Germline V lookup: CDR1 SGDLS, CDR2 YYNGEE. Unmatched junction bases numbered 5, after V lost 4 bases and J lost 6 bases. This CDR3 comprises 14 residues. As DNA, the CDR3 is TGTGCCAGCAGCCCGACAGGGGTGGCCGGGGAGCTGTTTTTT. Protein sequence: CASSPTGVAGELFF.

This clonotype showed up many times. The rearrangement links TRBV5-1 to TRBJ2-2; 7 positions match TRBD1. The junction had 9 bases not matched to a gene; V was cut back by 4 bases and J by 0 bases. The CDR3 sequence is 17 residues long. Germline loops: CDR1 SGHRS, CDR2 YFSETQ. The CDR3 reads CASSLGQIASNTGELFF. The CDR3 nucleotides are TGCGCCAGCAGCCTGGGACAGATAGCTTCGAACACCGGGGAGCTGTTTTTT.

This clonotype was seen ten or more times. The chain uses TRBV28 and TRBJ1-5; the D is unclear. Germline CDR1 and CDR2: MDHEN and SYDVKM. Trimming cost V 7 bases and J 3 bases, with 7 bases left between them. The CDR3 runs to 12 residues. The CDR3 coding sequence is TGTGCCAGCAAAGCTCCCAATCAGCCCCAGCATTTT. This codes for CASKAPNQPQHF.

This clonotype has a handful of counts. As DNA, the CDR3 is TGTGCCAGCAGCTTGGGAAGCGGGGTAACAGATACGCAGTATTTT. Protein product: CASSLGSGVTDTQYF. The chain is built from TRBV11-3 and TRBJ2-3; 7 positions match TRBD2. V trimming: 3 bases; J trimming: 3 bases; junction bases outside the gene matches: 6. Germline V gene sequence: CDR1 SGHNT, CDR2 YENEEA. The CDR3 sequence is 15 residues long. The entire variable domain, with the rest obtained from reference TRBV11-3 and TRBJ2-3, is as follows: EAGVVQSPRYKIIEKKQPVAFWCNPISGHNTLYWYLQNLGQGPELLIRYENEEAVDDSQLPKDRFSAERLKGVDSTLKIQPAELGDSAVYLCASSLGSGVTDTQYFGPGTRLTVL.

This chain connects TRBV11-1 to TRBJ2-3; 8 nucleotides line up with TRBD2. The CDR3 has 17 amino acids. The V and J ends lost 3 bases and 3 bases, in that order; junction bases with no gene match: 11. Germline values: CDR1 SGHAT, CDR2 FQDESV (reference sequence). CDR3 in amino acids: CASSLAATSVSTDTQYF. Written as DNA, the CDR3 is TGTGCCAGCAGCTTGGCCGCGACTAGCGTGAGTACAGATACGCAGTATTTT.

There are a few counts of this clonotype. V is TRBV27 and J is TRBJ2-3; possible D gene TRBD2, 6 bases. The CDR3 loop spans 17 amino acids. V was clipped by 5 bases and J by 0 bases, with 18 bases between them. CDR1 and CDR2 from the germline V gene are MNHEY and SMNVEV (reference sequence). CDR3 DNA sequence: TGTGCCAGCAGTGCCGATCGAGCGGGCCCTAGCACAGATACGCAGTATTTT. Protein sequence: CASSADRAGPSTDTQYF.